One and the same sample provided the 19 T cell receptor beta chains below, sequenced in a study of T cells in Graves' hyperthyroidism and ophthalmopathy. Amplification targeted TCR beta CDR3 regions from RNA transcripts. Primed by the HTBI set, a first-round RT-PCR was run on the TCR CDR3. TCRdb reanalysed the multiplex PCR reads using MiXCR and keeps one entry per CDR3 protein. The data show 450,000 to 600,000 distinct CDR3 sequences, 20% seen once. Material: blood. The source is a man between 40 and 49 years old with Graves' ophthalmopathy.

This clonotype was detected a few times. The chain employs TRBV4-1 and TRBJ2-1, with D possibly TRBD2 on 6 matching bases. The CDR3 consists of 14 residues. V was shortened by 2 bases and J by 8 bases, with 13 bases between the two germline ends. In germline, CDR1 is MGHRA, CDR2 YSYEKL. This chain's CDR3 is CASSQRLDIHEQFF. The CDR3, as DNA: TGCGCCAGCAGCCAAAGACTAGATATCCATGAGCAGTTCTTC.

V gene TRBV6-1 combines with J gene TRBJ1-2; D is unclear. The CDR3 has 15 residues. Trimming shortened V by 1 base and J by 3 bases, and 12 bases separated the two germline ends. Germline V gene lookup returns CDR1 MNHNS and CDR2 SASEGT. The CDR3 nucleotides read TGTGCCAGCAGTGAAGGGTCGGGGTCGTACTATGGCTACACCTTC. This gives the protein CASSEGSGSYYGYTF.

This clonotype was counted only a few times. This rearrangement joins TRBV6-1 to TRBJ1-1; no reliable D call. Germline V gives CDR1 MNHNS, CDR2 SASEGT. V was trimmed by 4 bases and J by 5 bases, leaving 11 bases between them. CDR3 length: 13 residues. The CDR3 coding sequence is TGTGCCAGCAGTGGTTTGGGGTTGACTGAAGCTTTCTTT. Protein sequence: CASSGLGLTEAFF.

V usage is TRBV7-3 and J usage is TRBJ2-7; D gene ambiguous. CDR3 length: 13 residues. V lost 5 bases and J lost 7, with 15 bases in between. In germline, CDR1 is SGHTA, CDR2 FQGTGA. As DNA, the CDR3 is TGTGCCAGCAGCCTATCTCCTGACCATGAGCAGTACTTC. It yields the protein CASSLSPDHEQYF. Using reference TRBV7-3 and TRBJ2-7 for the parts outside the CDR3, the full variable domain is GAGVSQTPSNKVTEKGKYVELRCDPISGHTALYWYRQSLGQGPEFLIYFQGTGAADDSGLPNDRFFAVRPEGSVSTLKIQRTERGDSAVYLCASSLSPDHEQYFGPGTRLTVT.

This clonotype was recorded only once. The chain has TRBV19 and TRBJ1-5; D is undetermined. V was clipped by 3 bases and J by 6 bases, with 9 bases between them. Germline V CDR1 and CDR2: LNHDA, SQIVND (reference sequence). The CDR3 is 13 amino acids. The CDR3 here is CASSIKPSQPQHF. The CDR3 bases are TGTGCCAGTAGTATTAAGCCAAGTCAGCCCCAGCATTTT.

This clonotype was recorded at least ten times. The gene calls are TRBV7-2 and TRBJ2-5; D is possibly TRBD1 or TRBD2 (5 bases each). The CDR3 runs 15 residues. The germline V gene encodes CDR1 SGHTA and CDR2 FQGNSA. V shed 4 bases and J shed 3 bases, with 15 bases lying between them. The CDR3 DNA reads TGTGCCAGCAGCTCCGACGGGACCCAGAAAGAGACCCAGTACTTC. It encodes CASSSDGTQKETQYF. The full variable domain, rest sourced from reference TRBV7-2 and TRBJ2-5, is GAGVSQSPSNKVTEKGKDVELRCDPISGHTALYWYRQSLGQGLEFLIYFQGNSAPDKSGLPSDRFSAERTGGSVSTLTIQRTQQEDSAVYLCASSSDGTQKETQYFGPGTRLLVL.

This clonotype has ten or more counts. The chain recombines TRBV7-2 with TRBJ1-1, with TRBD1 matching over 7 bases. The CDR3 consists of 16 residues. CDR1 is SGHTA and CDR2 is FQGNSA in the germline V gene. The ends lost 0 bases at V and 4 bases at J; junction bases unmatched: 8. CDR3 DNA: TGTGCCAGCAGCTTAGCGGCCAGGGGGTCGGGCACTGAAGCTTTCTTT. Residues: CASSLAARGSGTEAFF.

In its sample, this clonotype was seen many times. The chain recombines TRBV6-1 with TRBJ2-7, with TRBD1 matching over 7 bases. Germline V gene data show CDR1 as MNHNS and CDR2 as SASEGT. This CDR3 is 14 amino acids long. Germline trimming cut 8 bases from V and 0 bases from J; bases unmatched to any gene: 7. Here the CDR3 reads CASFTGTASYEQYF. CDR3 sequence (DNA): TGTGCCAGCTTTACCGGGACAGCCTCCTACGAGCAGTACTTC.

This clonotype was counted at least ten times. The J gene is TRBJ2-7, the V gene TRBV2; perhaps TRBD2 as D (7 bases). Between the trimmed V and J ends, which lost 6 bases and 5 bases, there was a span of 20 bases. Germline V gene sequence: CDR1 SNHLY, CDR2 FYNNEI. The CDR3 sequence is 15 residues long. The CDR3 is CASRISYGGADEQYF. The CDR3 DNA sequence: TGTGCCAGCAGAATCTCCTATGGGGGGGCGGACGAGCAGTACTTC.

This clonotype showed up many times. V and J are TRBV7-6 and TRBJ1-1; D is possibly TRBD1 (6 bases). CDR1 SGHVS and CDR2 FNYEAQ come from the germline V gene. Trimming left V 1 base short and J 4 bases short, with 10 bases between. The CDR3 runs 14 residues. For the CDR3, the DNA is TGTGCCAGCAGCTTAGACAGGGCCAGCACTGAAGCTTTCTTT. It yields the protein CASSLDRASTEAFF.

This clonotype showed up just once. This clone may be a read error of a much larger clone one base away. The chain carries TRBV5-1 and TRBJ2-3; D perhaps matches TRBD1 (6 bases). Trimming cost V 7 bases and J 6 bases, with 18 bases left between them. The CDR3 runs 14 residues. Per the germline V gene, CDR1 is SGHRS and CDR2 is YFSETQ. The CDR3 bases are TGCGCCAGCGGCTCTATGGTTCAGGGGGATACGCAGTATTTT. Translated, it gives CASGSMVQGDTQYF.

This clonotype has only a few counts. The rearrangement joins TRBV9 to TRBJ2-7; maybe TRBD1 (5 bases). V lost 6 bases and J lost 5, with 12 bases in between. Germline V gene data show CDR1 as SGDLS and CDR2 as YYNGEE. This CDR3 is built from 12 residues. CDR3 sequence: CASKGLGDEQYF. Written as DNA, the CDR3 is TGTGCCAGCAAGGGCCTAGGGGACGAGCAGTACTTC.

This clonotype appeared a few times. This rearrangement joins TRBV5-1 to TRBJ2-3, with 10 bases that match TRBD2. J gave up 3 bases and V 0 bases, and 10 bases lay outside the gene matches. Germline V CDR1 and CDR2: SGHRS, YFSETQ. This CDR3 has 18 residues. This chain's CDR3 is CASSLASSGTSVTDTQYF. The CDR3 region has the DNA TGCGCCAGCAGCTTGGCCTCATCCGGGACTAGCGTAACAGATACGCAGTATTTT.

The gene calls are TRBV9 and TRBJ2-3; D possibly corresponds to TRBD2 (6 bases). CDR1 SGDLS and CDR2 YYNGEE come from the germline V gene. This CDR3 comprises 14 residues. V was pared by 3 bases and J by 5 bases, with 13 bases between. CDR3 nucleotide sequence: TGTGCCAGCAGCGCCGCGCGGGGTAGAGATACGCAGTATTTT. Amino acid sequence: CASSAARGRDTQYF.

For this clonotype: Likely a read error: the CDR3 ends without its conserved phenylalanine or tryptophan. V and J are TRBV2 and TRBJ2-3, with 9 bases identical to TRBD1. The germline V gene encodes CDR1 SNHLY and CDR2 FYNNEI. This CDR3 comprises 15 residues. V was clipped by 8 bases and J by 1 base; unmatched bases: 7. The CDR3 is CASDRTGVGTDTQYL. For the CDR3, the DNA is TGTGCCAGCGACCGGACAGGGGTGGGCACAGATACGCAGTATCTT.

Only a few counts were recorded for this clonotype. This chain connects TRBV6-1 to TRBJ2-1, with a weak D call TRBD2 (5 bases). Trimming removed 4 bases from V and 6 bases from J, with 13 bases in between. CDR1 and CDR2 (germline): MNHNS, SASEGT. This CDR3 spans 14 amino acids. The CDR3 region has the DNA TGTGCCAGCAGTGGATTCGCTAGCTTCAATGAGCAGTTCTTC. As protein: CASSGFASFNEQFF.

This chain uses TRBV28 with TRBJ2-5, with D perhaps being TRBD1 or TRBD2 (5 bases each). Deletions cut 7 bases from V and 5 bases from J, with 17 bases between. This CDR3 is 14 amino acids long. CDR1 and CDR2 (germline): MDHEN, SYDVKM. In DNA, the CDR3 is TGTGCCAGCAACGGGGCGGTCGAGGGGGAGACCCAGTACTTC. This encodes CASNGAVEGETQYF.

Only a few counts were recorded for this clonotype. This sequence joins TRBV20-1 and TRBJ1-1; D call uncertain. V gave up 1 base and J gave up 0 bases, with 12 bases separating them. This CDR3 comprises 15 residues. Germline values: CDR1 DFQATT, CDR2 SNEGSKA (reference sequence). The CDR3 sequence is CSARVGSRMNTEAFF. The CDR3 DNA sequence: TGCAGTGCTAGAGTCGGGTCTAGAATGAACACTGAAGCTTTCTTT.

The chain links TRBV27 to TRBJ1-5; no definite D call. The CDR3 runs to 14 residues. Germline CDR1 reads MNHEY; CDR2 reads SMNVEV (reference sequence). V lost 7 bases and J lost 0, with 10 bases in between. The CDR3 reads CASKPGLSNQPQHF. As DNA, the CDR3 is TGTGCCAGCAAACCCGGACTTAGCAATCAGCCCCAGCATTTT.